This passage covers 28 T cell receptor beta chains from one sample sequenced in a study of T cells in Graves' hyperthyroidism and ophthalmopathy. Amplified TCR beta CDR3 regions came from RNA transcripts. First-round RT-PCR of the TCR CDR3 relied on the HTBI primer set. TCRdb reprocessed the multiplex PCR reads with MiXCR, giving one entry per CDR3 protein. The table has about 540,000 distinct CDR3 sequences, around 42% seen once. Sequences were obtained from peripheral blood or thyroid tissue (not recorded which). The receptors stem from a woman aged 18-30 years with Graves' hyperthyroidism.

This chain joins TRBV7-2 and TRBJ2-5, with no clear D. Trimming left V 5 bases short and J 4 bases short, with 11 bases between. The CDR3 has 13 residues. The germline V gene has CDR1 SGHTA and CDR2 FQGNSA. CDR3 in DNA: TGTGCCAGCAGCGCGACTTGCGGAGAGACCCAGTACTTC. This encodes CASSATCGETQYF.

In its sample, this clonotype was seen a few times. The rearrangement uses TRBV6-5 and TRBJ2-7, with 10 bases fitting TRBD2. V shed 7 bases and J 3 bases; nucleotides not matched to a gene: 6. Germline CDR1 reads MNHEY; CDR2 reads SVGAGI. This CDR3 has 14 residues. CDR3 coding DNA: TGTGCCAGCACTTCTAGCGGGGGAGACTACGAGCAGTACTTC. Translated, it gives CASTSSGGDYEQYF.

This clonotype has just a few counts. The chain has TRBV29-1 and TRBJ2-7; possibly TRBD2 for D (6 bases). Trimming pared 6 bases from V and 0 bases from J, leaving 15 bases between. Germline values: CDR1 SQVTM, CDR2 ANQGSEA. The CDR3 loop spans 14 amino acids. In DNA form, the CDR3 reads TGCAGCGTGGCGAGTAGCGGAAGCTCCTACGAGCAGTACTTC. Protein sequence: CSVASSGSSYEQYF.

This clonotype was picked up a small number of times. This chain joins TRBV20-1 and TRBJ2-5, with 11 bases aligning to TRBD2. CDR1 and CDR2 (germline): DFQATT, SNEGSKA (reference sequence). The CDR3 covers 15 residues. V lost 6 bases and J lost 3; bases outside the gene matches: 9. CDR3 nucleotides: TGCAGTGCAACTCGAATAGCGGGAGGGAAAGAGACCCAGTACTTC. It translates to CSATRIAGGKETQYF.

Notes on this clonotype: Germline and junction disagree at one end, which may indicate a read error. The CDR3 sequence: CASSSPVGLEQHF. The CDR3 nucleotides read TGTGCCAGCAGTTCCCCTGTCGGGCTCGAGCAGCACTTC. The chain has TRBV10-3 and TRBJ2-7; D call uncertain. Germline CDR1 and CDR2: ENHRY and SYGVKD. The CDR3 spans 13 residues.

Details on this clonotype: A read error may be the cause here, since a much bigger clone is one base away. The conserved phenylalanine or tryptophan normally closing the CDR3 is absent here, so this likely arose from a read error. The chain is built from TRBV29-1 and TRBJ2-7; the match to TRBD1 covers 8 bases. CDR3 length equals 15 residues. Germline V gene data show CDR1 as SQVTM and CDR2 as ANQGSEA. J was trimmed by 1 base and V by 5 bases; bases with no gene match: 10. The CDR3 loop is CSVLGRTGRSYEQYL. CDR3 nucleotide sequence: TGCAGCGTTCTCGGTCGGACAGGGCGGTCCTACGAGCAGTACCTC.

The table lists this clonotype with a few counts. This chain links TRBV7-2 with TRBJ1-5; D not certain. The germline V gene encodes CDR1 SGHTA and CDR2 FQGNSA. Trimming shortened V by 6 bases and J by 3 bases, and 15 bases separated the two germline ends. The CDR3 consists of 15 residues. This CDR3 reads CASSPIAGYNQPQHF. The CDR3, as DNA: TGTGCCAGCAGTCCCATAGCAGGATACAATCAGCCCCAGCATTTT.

The chain couples TRBV11-2 to TRBJ1-2; 9 positions match TRBD1. The V gene end was trimmed by 5 bases and the J gene end by 6 bases; junction bases not matched to a gene: 4. The CDR3 runs 13 residues. CDR1 is SGHAT and CDR2 is FQNNGV in the germline V gene. The CDR3 DNA is TGTGCCAGCAGCAAGGACAGGGGAGATGGCTACACCTTC. Translating gives CASSKDRGDGYTF.

In this sample, this clonotype turned up a few times. V and J are TRBV11-2 and TRBJ1-1; TRBD1 might be the D (6 bases). The CDR3 is 15 residues long. The V and J ends lost 4 bases and 0 bases respectively, with 12 bases between them. The germline CDR1 and CDR2 sequences are SGHAT and FQNNGV. The CDR3 DNA is TGTGCCAGCAGCTCCCCGGACAGTATGAACACTGAAGCTTTCTTT. It yields the protein CASSSPDSMNTEAFF. The entire variable domain, with the rest obtained from reference TRBV11-2 and TRBJ1-1, is as follows: EAGVAQSPRYKIIEKRQSVAFWCNPISGHATLYWYQQILGQGPKLLIQFQNNGVVDDSQLPKDRFSAERLKGVDSTLKIQPAKLEDSAVYLCASSSPDSMNTEAFFGQGTRLTVV.

This clonotype has more than one count but fewer than ten. V gene TRBV2 combines with J gene TRBJ1-4, with a weak D call TRBD1 (5 bases). Per germline, CDR1 SNHLY and CDR2 FYNNEI. V dropped 5 bases and J dropped 2 bases, with 9 bases sitting between them. The CDR3 extends over 14 amino acids. The CDR3 loop is CASSSGFTNEKLFF. The CDR3 DNA sequence: TGTGCCAGCAGTTCAGGGTTTACTAATGAAAAACTGTTTTTT.

This clonotype was found once. The V gene is TRBV20-1, the J gene TRBJ1-5; D is perhaps TRBD1 (6 bases). Germline V gives CDR1 DFQATT, CDR2 SNEGSKA (reference sequence). The CDR3 length is 11 residues. CDR3 in amino acids: CSLQGGQPQHF. Here the CDR3 DNA reads TGCAGCCTACAGGGAGGTCAGCCCCAGCATTTT.

The V and J genes are TRBV7-8 and TRBJ1-4, with 8 positions matching TRBD1. Unmatched junction bases numbered 10, after V lost 4 bases and J lost 9 bases. In germline, CDR1 is SGHVS, CDR2 FQNEAQ. This CDR3 has 15 amino acids. The CDR3: CASSWTGLHQKKLFF. The CDR3 coding sequence is TGTGCCAGCAGCTGGACAGGGCTCCACCAAAAAAAACTGTTTTTT.

This clonotype was observed a single time. The genes are TRBV7-9 and TRBJ2-7; TRBD1 is a possible D gene (5 bases). The CDR3 runs 15 residues. The V end was cut by 2 bases, the J end by 0 bases, with 11 bases between. CDR1 SEHNR and CDR2 FQNEAQ come from the germline V gene (reference sequence). The DNA of the CDR3 is TGTGCCAGCAGCTTACTCAGCGACAGCTCCTACGAGCAGTACTTC. Its protein product is CASSLLSDSSYEQYF. Drawing the rest from reference TRBV7-9 and TRBJ2-7, the complete variable domain is DTGVSQNPRHKITKRGQNVTFRCDPISEHNRLYWYRQTLGQGPEFLTYFQNEAQLEKSRLLSDRFSAERPKGSFSTLEIQRTEQGDSAMYLCASSLLSDSSYEQYFGPGTRLTVT.

This clonotype was seen ten or more times. This sequence joins TRBV2 and TRBJ2-7; D ambiguous. The length of the CDR3 is 12 residues. The V gene lost 7 bases and the J gene lost 5 bases, with 12 bases spanning the gap. Germline V CDR1 and CDR2: SNHLY, FYNNEI. The DNA for the CDR3 is TGTGCCAGCACGAGTGCGAGTGACGAGCAGTACTTC. Amino acid sequence: CASTSASDEQYF.

This clonotype occurred a few times. J is TRBJ1-1 and V is TRBV13; D unresolved. V was pared by 5 bases and J by 0 bases, with 13 bases between. Germline V gene data show CDR1 as PRHDT and CDR2 as FYEKMQ (reference sequence). CDR3 length: 15 residues. The CDR3 bases are TGTGCCAGCAGCGCTCGAACAGTTATGAACACTGAAGCTTTCTTT. It translates to CASSARTVMNTEAFF. Combining the CDR3 with reference TRBV13 and TRBJ1-1 gives the whole variable domain AAGVIQSPRHLIKEKRETATLKCYPIPRHDTVYWYQQGPGQDPQFLISFYEKMQSDKGSIPDRFSAQQFSDYHSELNMSSLELGDSALYFCASSARTVMNTEAFFGQGTRLTVV.

The rearrangement links TRBV4-2 to TRBJ2-7; D possibly corresponds to TRBD1 (5 bases). This CDR3 region has 13 residues. Trimming removed 0 bases at V and 3 bases at J, with 6 bases between. The germline gives CDR1 LGHNA, CDR2 YNFKEQ. The CDR3 sequence: CASSQDRDYEQYF. The CDR3 DNA sequence: TGTGCCAGCAGCCAAGACAGGGACTACGAGCAGTACTTC.

The chain employs TRBV5-3 and TRBJ1-1; TRBD1 aligns across 8 bases. TRBV5-3 is filed as an ORF, its function uncertain. The CDR3 runs 12 residues. V lost 9 bases and J lost 3; bases outside the gene matches: 4. The CDR3 DNA is TGTGCCACCGGACAGGGATACACTGAAGCTTTCTTT. Encoded protein: CATGQGYTEAFF.

Worth noting for this clonotype: A clone one base away is much larger, so this may be a read error. This chain connects TRBV7-2 to TRBJ1-2; D not certain. The CDR3 length is 13 residues. Per germline, CDR1 SGHTA and CDR2 FQGNSA. The CDR3 region has the DNA TGTGCCGGCAGCTTTTCCCTGTACTATGGCTACACCTTC. Residues: CAGSFSLYYGYTF.

This clonotype was recorded a few times. V usage is TRBV14 and J usage is TRBJ2-7, with a weak D call TRBD1 (5 bases). CDR3 length: 13 residues. V was clipped by 3 bases and J by 3 bases, with 9 bases between them. Germline-derived CDR1 and CDR2 are SGHDN and FVKESK. The CDR3 DNA reads as TGTGCCAGCAGCCACCGACAGTTCTACGAGCAGTACTTC. This encodes CASSHRQFYEQYF.

The chain uses TRBV10-3 and TRBJ1-2; TRBD1 matches at 7 bases. CDR1 and CDR2 from the germline V gene are ENHRY and SYGVKD. There are 10 residues in the CDR3. Trimming took 11 bases from V and 5 from J; bases not matched to a gene: 2. Written as DNA, the CDR3 is TGTGCCTCGGGACAGTATGGCTACACCTTC. Its protein is CASGQYGYTF.

This sequence joins TRBV2 and TRBJ2-2; 8 positions agree with TRBD1. CDR1 is SNHLY and CDR2 is FYNNEI in the germline V gene. The CDR3 contains 16 residues. Trimming removed 6 bases from V and 4 bases from J; junction bases left unmatched: 10. The CDR3 reads CASRLQGVLGTGELFF. The CDR3 DNA reads TGTGCCAGCAGGCTACAGGGGGTCCTGGGCACCGGGGAGCTGTTTTTT.

CDR3 coding DNA: TGTGCCAGCAGTACCCTAGGGACAGTAAGCACTGAAGCTTTCTTT. This encodes CASSTLGTVSTEAFF. This chain connects TRBV12-3 or TRBV12-4 to TRBJ1-1; 7 nucleotides align to TRBD1. V gave up 5 bases and J gave up 4 bases; unmatched junction bases: 10. The length of the CDR3 is 15 residues.

This clonotype was counted only a few times. The V call is TRBV9, the J call TRBJ1-3, with D unresolved. V lost 4 bases and J lost 5, with 10 bases in between. This CDR3 is built from 13 residues. Germline V gene data show CDR1 as SGDLS and CDR2 as YYNGEE. The CDR3 sequence: CASSPEPRNTIYF. CDR3 sequence (DNA): TGTGCCAGCAGCCCTGAACCCCGAAACACCATATATTTT.

This clonotype was counted many times. The rearrangement links TRBV15 to TRBJ1-1; D ambiguous. The germline V gene has CDR1 LNHNV and CDR2 YYDKDF (reference sequence). Trimming cost V 0 bases and J 3 bases, with 8 bases left between them. CDR3 size: 14 residues. CDR3 loop: CATSRDSRDTEAFF. The DNA of the CDR3 is TGTGCCACCAGCAGAGATAGTAGAGACACTGAAGCTTTCTTT.

On this clonotype: The missing conserved phenylalanine or tryptophan at the end of this CDR3 makes a read error likely. The limits of the CDR3 on the DNA are not certain, so only TCRdb's listed CDR3 is given. V usage is TRBV7-6 and J usage is TRBJ2-7; no check of the table's D call, TRBD1, against the DNA was made. The CDR3 spans 9 amino acids, including both terminal residues. CDR1 SGHVS and CDR2 FNYEAQ come from the germline V gene. CDR3: CASSLGGAG.

This clonotype was counted only a few times. The chain links TRBV20-1 to TRBJ1-5; D is unresolved. The CDR3 is made up of 14 amino acids. Deletions cut 2 bases from V and 2 bases from J, with 10 bases between. The V gene's germline CDR1 is DFQATT and CDR2 SNEGSKA (reference sequence). CDR3: CSARYPQGNQPQHF. CDR3 in DNA: TGCAGTGCTAGATACCCGCAGGGCAATCAGCCCCAGCATTTT.

This chain joins TRBV7-9 and TRBJ2-5, with TRBD2 matching over 10 bases. CDR1 is SEHNR, CDR2 FQNEAQ, per germline (reference sequence). The CDR3 is 15 amino acids. V shed 6 bases, J shed 9 bases, and the junction held 13 bases outside the gene matches. CDR3: CASSPSGRGILPQYF. The DNA for the CDR3 is TGTGCCAGCAGTCCTAGCGGGAGAGGGATCCTACCCCAGTACTTC.

This clonotype was seen more than once but under ten times. The chain is built from TRBV7-2 and TRBJ1-1; D not resolved. From germline, CDR1 is SGHTA and CDR2 FQGNSA. The CDR3 extends over 15 amino acids. With 1 base removed from V and 9 bases from J, the gap between germline ends came to 18 bases. CDR3 region: CASSLGIIVWQKAFF. CDR3 sequence (DNA): TGTGCCAGCAGCTTAGGGATAATCGTGTGGCAGAAAGCTTTCTTT.